This TCR beta chain originates from a study of T cell repertoires in cytomegalovirus infection. About the study: Both CMV infection and a matching HLA type were indicated by public TCR beta signatures.

MiXCR, applied by TCRdb to the reads, yields one record per CDR3 protein. The table lists around 530,000 distinct CDR3 sequences, about 26% of them singletons. The V gene lost 4 bases and the J gene lost 7 bases, with 22 bases spanning the gap. Germline CDR1 and CDR2: SGHAT and FQNNGV. The CDR3 runs to 17 residues. Findings of the study overall: There were carriers of CMV plus the relevant HLA, and cumulative public TCR beta family frequency identified them.

There are a few counts of this clonotype. The antigen remains unidentified. The chain uses TRBV11-2 and TRBJ1-4, with D perhaps TRBD1 (5 bases). The sample comprised PBMCs. The clonotype originates from a human donor in good health (CMV status not recorded). Some clones in this sample may be carry-over from other donors' samples. CDR3 residues: CASSSWPSEGRVEKLFF. CDR3 DNA sequence: TGTGCCAGCAGCTCGTGGCCGAGTGAGGGGCGTGTTGAAAAACTGTTTTTT. Using reference TRBV11-2 and TRBJ1-4 for the parts outside the CDR3, the full variable domain is EAGVAQSPRYKIIEKRQSVAFWCNPISGHATLYWYQQILGQGPKLLIQFQNNGVVDDSQLPKDRFSAERLKGVDSTLKIQPAKLEDSAVYLCASSSWPSEGRVEKLFFGSGTQLSVL.